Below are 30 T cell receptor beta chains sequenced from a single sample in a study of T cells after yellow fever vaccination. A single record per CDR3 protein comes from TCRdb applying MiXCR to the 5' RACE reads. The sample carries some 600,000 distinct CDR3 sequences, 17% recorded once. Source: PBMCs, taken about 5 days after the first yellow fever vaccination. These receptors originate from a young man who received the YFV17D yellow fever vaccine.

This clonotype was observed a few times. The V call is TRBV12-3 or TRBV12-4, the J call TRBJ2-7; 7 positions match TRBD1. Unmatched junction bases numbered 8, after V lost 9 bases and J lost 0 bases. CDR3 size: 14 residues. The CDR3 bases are TGTGCCAGTCGTAGGGGGCCCATCTCCTACGAGCAGTACTTC. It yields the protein CASRRGPISYEQYF.

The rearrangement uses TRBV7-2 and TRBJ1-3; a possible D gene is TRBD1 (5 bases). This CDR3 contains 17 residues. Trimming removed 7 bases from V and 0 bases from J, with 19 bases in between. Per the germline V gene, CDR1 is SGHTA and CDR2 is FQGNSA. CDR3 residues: CASNSVRGQYSGNTIYF. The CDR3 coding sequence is TGTGCCAGCAACTCCGTGAGGGGCCAGTACTCTGGAAACACCATATATTTT.

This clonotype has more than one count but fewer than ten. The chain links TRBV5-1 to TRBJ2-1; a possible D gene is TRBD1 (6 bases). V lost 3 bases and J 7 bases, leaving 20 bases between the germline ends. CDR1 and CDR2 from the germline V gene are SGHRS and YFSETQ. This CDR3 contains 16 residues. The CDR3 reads CASSSYSVGAGNEQFF. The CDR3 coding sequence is TGCGCCAGCAGCTCGTATAGCGTGGGGGCCGGGAATGAGCAGTTCTTC.

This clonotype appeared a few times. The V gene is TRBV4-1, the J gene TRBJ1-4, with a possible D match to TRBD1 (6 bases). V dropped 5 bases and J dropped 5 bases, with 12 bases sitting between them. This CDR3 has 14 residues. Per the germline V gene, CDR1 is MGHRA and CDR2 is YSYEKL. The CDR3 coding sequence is TGCGCCAGCAGCACCCGGGACATCAATGAAAAACTGTTTTTT. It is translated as CASSTRDINEKLFF.

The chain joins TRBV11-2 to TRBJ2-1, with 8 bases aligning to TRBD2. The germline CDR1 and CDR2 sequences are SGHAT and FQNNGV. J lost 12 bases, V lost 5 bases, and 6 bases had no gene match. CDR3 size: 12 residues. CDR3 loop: CASSDLAGAQFF. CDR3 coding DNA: TGTGCCAGCAGCGATCTAGCGGGCGCGCAGTTCTTC.

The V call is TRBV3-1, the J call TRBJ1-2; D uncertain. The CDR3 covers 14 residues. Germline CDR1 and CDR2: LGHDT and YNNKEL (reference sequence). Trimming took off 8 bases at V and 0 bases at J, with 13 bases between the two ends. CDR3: CASLNEGTNYGYTF. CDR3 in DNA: TGTGCCAGCTTAAACGAGGGAACTAACTATGGCTACACCTTC.

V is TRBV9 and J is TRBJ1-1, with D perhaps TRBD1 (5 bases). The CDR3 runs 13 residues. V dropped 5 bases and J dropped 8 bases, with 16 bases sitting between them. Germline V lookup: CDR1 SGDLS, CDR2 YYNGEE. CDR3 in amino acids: CASSPEGKGEAFF. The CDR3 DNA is TGTGCCAGCAGTCCCGAGGGGAAGGGAGAAGCTTTCTTT.

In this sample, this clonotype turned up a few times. CDR3 nucleotide sequence: TGTGCCAGCAGTTCCCGGGACAGGGCCTACGAGCAGTACTTC. Translating gives CASSSRDRAYEQYF. The chain links TRBV12-3 or TRBV12-4 to TRBJ2-7, with 9 bases fitting TRBD1. The ends lost 4 bases at V and 2 bases at J; junction bases unmatched: 3. CDR3 length equals 14 residues.

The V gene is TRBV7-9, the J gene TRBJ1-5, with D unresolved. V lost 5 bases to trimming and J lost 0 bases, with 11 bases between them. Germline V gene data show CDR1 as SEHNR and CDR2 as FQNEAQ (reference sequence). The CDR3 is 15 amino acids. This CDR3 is CASSPTQDSNQPQHF. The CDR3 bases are TGTGCCAGCAGCCCCACCCAAGATAGCAATCAGCCCCAGCATTTT.

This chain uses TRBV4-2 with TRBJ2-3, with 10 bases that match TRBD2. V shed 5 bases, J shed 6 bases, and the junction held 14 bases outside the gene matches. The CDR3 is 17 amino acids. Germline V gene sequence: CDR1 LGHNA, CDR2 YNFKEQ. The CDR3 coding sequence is TGTGCCAGCAGCACCCCCCGTATAGCGGGGGGTGTTGATACGCAGTATTTT. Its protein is CASSTPRIAGGVDTQYF.

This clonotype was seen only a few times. This CDR3 is CASSLEGIVFF. Here the CDR3 DNA reads TGCGCCAGCAGCTTGGAGGGTATCGTGTTCTTC. V and J are TRBV5-1 and TRBJ2-1; no definite D call. Germline CDR1 reads SGHRS; CDR2 reads YFSETQ. The CDR3 extends over 11 amino acids. The V gene lost 0 bases and the J gene lost 15 bases, with 10 bases spanning the gap.

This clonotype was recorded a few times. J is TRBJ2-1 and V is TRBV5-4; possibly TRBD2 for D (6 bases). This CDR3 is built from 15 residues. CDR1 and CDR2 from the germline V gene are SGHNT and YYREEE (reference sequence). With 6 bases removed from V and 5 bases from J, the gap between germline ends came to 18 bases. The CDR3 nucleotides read TGTGCCAGCACCCGGCGGGACCTACTGAACAATGAGCAGTTCTTC. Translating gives CASTRRDLLNNEQFF.

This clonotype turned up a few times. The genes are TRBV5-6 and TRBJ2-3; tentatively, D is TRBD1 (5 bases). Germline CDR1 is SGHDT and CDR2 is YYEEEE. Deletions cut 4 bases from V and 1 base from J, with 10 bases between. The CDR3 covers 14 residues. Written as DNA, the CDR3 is TGTGCCAGCAGCGCTATACAGGGCACAGATACGCAGTATTTT. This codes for CASSAIQGTDTQYF.

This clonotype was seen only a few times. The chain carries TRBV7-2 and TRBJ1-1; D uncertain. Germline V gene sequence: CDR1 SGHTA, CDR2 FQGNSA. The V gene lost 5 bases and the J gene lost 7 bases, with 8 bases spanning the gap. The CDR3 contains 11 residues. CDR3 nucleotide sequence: TGTGCCAGCAGCCATGGTATTGAAGCTTTCTTT. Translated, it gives CASSHGIEAFF.

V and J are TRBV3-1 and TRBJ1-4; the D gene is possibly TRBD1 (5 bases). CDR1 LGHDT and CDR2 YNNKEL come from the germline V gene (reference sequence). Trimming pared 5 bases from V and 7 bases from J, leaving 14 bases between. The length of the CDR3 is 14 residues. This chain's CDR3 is CASSSHTGGEKLFF. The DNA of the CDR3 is TGTGCCAGCAGCTCCCATACGGGGGGTGAAAAACTGTTTTTT.

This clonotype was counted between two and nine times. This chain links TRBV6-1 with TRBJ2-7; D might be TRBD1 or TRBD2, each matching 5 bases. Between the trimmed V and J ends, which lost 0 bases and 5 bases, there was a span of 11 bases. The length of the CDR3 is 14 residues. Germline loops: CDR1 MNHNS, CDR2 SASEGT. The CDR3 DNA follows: TGTGCCAGCAGTGAAGCGCACGGGGACCACGAGCAGTACTTC. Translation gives CASSEAHGDHEQYF.

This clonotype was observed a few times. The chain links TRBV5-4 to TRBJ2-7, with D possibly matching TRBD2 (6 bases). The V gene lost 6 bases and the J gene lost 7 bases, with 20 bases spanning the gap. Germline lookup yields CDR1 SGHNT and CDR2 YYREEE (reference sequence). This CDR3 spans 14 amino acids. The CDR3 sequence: CASTVWRGGREQYF. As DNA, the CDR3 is TGTGCCAGCACCGTCTGGAGGGGAGGTCGGGAGCAGTACTTC.

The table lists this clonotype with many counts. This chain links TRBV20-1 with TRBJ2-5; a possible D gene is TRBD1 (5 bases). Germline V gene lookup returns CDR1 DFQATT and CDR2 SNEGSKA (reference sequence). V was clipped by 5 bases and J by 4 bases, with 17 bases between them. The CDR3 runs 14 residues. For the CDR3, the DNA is TGCAGTGCTCACGGCTCAGGGTACGCAGAGACCCAGTACTTC. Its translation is CSAHGSGYAETQYF.

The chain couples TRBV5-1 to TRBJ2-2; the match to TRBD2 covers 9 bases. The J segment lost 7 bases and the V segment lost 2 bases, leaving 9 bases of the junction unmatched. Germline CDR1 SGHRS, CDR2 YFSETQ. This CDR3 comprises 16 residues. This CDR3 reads CASSFSPRGGDGELFF. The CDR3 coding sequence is TGCGCCAGCAGCTTCTCTCCGCGGGGGGGCGACGGGGAGCTGTTTTTT.

CDR3 DNA: TGTGCCAGCAACCATGGACCGGGACAGGGGATCGCAGATACGCAGTATTTT. It yields the protein CASNHGPGQGIADTQYF. This chain uses TRBV5-6 with TRBJ2-3; 10 positions match TRBD1. This CDR3 is built from 17 residues. V shed 6 bases, J shed 4 bases, and the junction held 14 bases outside the gene matches. Germline V gene sequence: CDR1 SGHDT, CDR2 YYEEEE.

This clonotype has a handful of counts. CDR3 sequence reads: CASSFRGLMDNEKLFF. CDR3 sequence (DNA): TGCGCCAGCAGTTTTCGAGGCCTCATGGATAATGAAAAACTGTTTTTT. The chain recombines TRBV4-1 with TRBJ1-4; D not resolved. This CDR3 spans 16 amino acids. Trimming stripped 6 bases from V and 4 bases from J, with 18 bases between. Germline CDR1 and CDR2: MGHRA and YSYEKL.

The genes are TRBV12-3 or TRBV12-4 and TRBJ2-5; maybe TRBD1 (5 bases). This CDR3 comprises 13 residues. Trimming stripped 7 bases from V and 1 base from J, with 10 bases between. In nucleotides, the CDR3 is TGTGCCAGCACCCGACAGATCCAAGAGACCCAGTACTTC. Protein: CASTRQIQETQYF.

CDR3 coding DNA: TGCGCCAGCAGCCAAAATGGCGGGGAGCTGTTTTTT. As protein: CASSQNGGELFF. The V call is TRBV5-1, the J call TRBJ2-2, with D unresolved. This CDR3 is 12 amino acids long. Germline V gives CDR1 SGHRS, CDR2 YFSETQ. Trimming took 4 bases from V and 7 from J, leaving 8 bases between them.

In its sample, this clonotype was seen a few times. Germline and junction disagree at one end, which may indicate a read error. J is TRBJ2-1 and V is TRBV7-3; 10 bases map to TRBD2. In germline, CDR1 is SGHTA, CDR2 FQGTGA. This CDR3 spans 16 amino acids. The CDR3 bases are TGTGCCAGCAGCCGTAGCGGGGGGCCCTCCGACAATGAGCAGTTCTTC. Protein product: CASSRSGGPSDNEQFF.

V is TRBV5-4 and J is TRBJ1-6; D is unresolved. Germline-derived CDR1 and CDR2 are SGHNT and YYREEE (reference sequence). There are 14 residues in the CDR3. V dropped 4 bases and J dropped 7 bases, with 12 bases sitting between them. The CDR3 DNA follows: TGTGCCAGCAGCATGCAAGGAATCAATTCACCCCTCCACTTT. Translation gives CASSMQGINSPLHF.

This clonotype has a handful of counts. In nucleotides, the CDR3 is TGTGCCAGCAACCCAGTCGGAGGTGGGGGGTGGAATTCACCCCTCCACTTT. It yields the protein CASNPVGGGGWNSPLHF. The chain uses TRBV12-3 or TRBV12-4 and TRBJ1-6, with D perhaps TRBD1 (5 bases). Trimming took 7 bases from V and 7 from J, leaving 23 bases between them. The CDR3 extends over 17 amino acids.

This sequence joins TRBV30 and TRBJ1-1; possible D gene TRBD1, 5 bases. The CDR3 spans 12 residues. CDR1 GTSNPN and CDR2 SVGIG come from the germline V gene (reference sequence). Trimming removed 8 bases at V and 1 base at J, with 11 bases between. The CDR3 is CAGGRTNTEAFF. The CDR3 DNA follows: TGTGCCGGGGGACGGACGAACACTGAAGCTTTCTTT.

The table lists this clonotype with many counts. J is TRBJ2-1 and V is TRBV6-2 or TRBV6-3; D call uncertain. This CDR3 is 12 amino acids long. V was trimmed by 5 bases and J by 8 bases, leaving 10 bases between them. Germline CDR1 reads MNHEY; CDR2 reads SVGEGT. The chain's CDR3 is CASSRARDEQFF. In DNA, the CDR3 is TGTGCCAGCAGTCGAGCTAGGGATGAGCAGTTCTTC.

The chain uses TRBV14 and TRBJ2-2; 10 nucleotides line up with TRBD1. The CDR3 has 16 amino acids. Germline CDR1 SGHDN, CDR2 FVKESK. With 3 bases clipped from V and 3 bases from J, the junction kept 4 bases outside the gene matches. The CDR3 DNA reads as TGTGCCAGCAGCCAGGACAGGGGGTTAGACACCGGGGAGCTGTTTTTT. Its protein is CASSQDRGLDTGELFF. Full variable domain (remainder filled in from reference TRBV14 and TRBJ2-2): EAGVTQFPSHSVIEKGQTVTLRCDPISGHDNLYWYRRVMGKEIKFLLHFVKESKQDESGMPNNRFLAERTGGTYSTLKVQPAELEDSGVYFCASSQDRGLDTGELFFGEGSRLTVL.

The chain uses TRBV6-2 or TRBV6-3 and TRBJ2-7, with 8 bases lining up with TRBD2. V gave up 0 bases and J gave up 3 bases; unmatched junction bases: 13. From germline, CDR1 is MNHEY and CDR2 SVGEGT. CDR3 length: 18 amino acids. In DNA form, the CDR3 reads TGTGCCAGCAGTTACTCGAGACTAGCGAGCCATTCTATCTACGAGCAGTACGTC. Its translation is CASSYSRLASHSIYEQYV.